The next 30 T cell receptor beta chains were all read from a single sample in a study of blood T cell repertoires in COVID-19 (TCRdb year 2020). The receptor library was made with the immunoSEQ multiplex PCR assay. Here the immuneACCESS table is served through TCRdb, limited to in-frame sequences with V and J called. Missing clones are a known gap in these copies; in checked studies unresolved V genes cover under half, and the rest lacks a known reason. In all, the sample holds approximately 60,000 clones, and 65% to 85% of those were seen once. The ten biggest clones cover about 3.5% of the sample. The sequenced material came from peripheral blood. The receptors shown here come from a man in his sixties with acute or convalescent COVID-19.

This chain links TRBV29-1 with TRBJ1-2; D might be TRBD1 (5 bases). The V end lost 6 bases, the J end lost 10 bases, and 18 bases lay between the germline ends. The germline CDR1 and CDR2 sequences are SQVTM and ANQGSEA. This CDR3 is built from 12 residues. The CDR3, as DNA: TGCAGCGTCCTGACAGACCTCTACGACTACACCTTC. Amino acid sequence: CSVLTDLYDYTF.

This clone was recorded only once. The V and J genes are TRBV29-1 and TRBJ1-2; D might be TRBD1 (6 bases). CDR1 is SQVTM and CDR2 is ANQGSEA in the germline V gene. CDR3 length equals 13 residues. CDR3 DNA: TGCATCTGCTATCTTGGGGGCGTGGCCGGCTACACCTTC. Protein sequence: CICYLGGVAGYTF.

The V and J genes are TRBV5-1 and TRBJ1-5; D may be TRBD1 (6 bases). The CDR3 sequence is 14 residues long. Germline loops: CDR1 SGHRS, CDR2 YFSETQ. The ends were cut back, 0 bases at V and 5 bases at J, with 9 bases in the middle. CDR3 DNA sequence: TGCGCCAGCAGCTTGGCTGGGGGCCATCAGCCCCAGCATTTT. It yields the protein CASSLAGGHQPQHF.

This clone has just one count. This rearrangement joins TRBV19 to TRBJ1-1, with D maybe TRBD1 (5 bases). The V and J ends lost 3 bases and 3 bases respectively, with 8 bases between them. The CDR3 is 13 residues long. Germline loops: CDR1 LNHDA, CDR2 SQIVND (reference sequence). The CDR3 bases are TGTGCCAGTAGTATCCAGGGTTACACTGAAGCTTTCTTT. It translates to CASSIQGYTEAFF.

In its sample, this clone was seen a few times. The rearrangement links TRBV5-1 to TRBJ1-1; D perhaps matches TRBD1 (5 bases). The germline V gene encodes CDR1 SGHRS and CDR2 YFSETQ. V lost 0 bases and J 1 base, leaving 13 bases between the germline ends. The length of the CDR3 is 16 residues. CDR3 in amino acids: CASSLDTDRKNTEAFF. The DNA for the CDR3 is TGCGCCAGCAGCTTGGACACCGACAGAAAGAACACTGAAGCTTTCTTT.

J is TRBJ2-3 and V is TRBV2; 7 bases align to TRBD2. V was clipped by 8 bases and J by 0 bases; unmatched bases: 5. This CDR3 has 14 amino acids. Germline V gives CDR1 SNHLY, CDR2 FYNNEI. DNA of the CDR3: TGTGCCAGCCTGAGCGGGACCAGCACAGATACGCAGTATTTT. Translating gives CASLSGTSTDTQYF.

This clone was detected only once. The chain is built from TRBV6-4 and TRBJ2-7, with 9 bases fitting TRBD1. V lost 2 bases, J lost 6 bases, and 20 bases stayed unmatched. Germline values: CDR1 MRHNA, CDR2 SNTAGT. This CDR3 spans 19 amino acids. CDR3 protein: CASSDPLPPPGQGIGEQYF. The CDR3 DNA sequence: TGTGCCAGCAGTGACCCCCTGCCCCCTCCGGGACAGGGTATAGGCGAGCAGTACTTC.

The chain combines TRBV6-5 with TRBJ2-2; 7 bases match TRBD1. This CDR3 spans 13 amino acids. Trimming took 6 bases from V and 8 from J; bases not matched to a gene: 6. In germline, CDR1 is MNHEY, CDR2 SVGAGI. CDR3 in DNA: TGTGCCAGCAGCATACAGGGGAAGGGGGAGCTGTTTTTT. Translation: CASSIQGKGELFF.

The chain links TRBV25-1 to TRBJ2-2, with TRBD1 identical over 11 bases. The CDR3 is 17 residues long. CDR1 and CDR2 (germline): MGHDK, SYGVNS. V dropped 1 base and J dropped 0; count of bases not matched to a gene: 1. CDR3 DNA sequence: TGTGCCAGCAGTGAATTGGGACAGGGGGCGAACACCGGGGAGCTGTTTTTT. Translating gives CASSELGQGANTGELFF.

V and J are TRBV30 and TRBJ1-4, with 10 bases matching TRBD1. Germline-derived CDR1 and CDR2 are GTSNPN and SVGIG (reference sequence). The J segment lost 4 bases and the V segment lost 3 bases, leaving 5 bases of the junction unmatched. The CDR3 covers 15 residues. The CDR3 DNA reads as TGTGCCTGGAGACCCGGGACAGGGGTTAATGAAAAACTGTTTTTT. Residues: CAWRPGTGVNEKLFF.

The rearrangement links TRBV7-2 to TRBJ1-5; 7 nucleotides align to TRBD1. V was clipped by 6 bases and J by 4 bases; unmatched bases: 6. The CDR3 is 14 amino acids. Germline CDR1 is SGHTA and CDR2 is FQGNSA. The CDR3 here is CASSWTGLNQPQHF. Here the CDR3 DNA reads TGTGCCAGCAGTTGGACAGGACTTAATCAGCCCCAGCATTTT.

This sequence joins TRBV25-1 and TRBJ1-2; D gene uncertain. Germline assignment: CDR1 MGHDK and CDR2 SYGVNS. Trimming shortened V by 5 bases and J by 7 bases, and 11 bases separated the two germline ends. The CDR3 spans 12 residues. CDR3: CASSSQNGGYTF. The DNA of the CDR3 is TGTGCCAGCAGTTCTCAAAACGGTGGCTACACCTTC.

The chain is built from TRBV2 and TRBJ2-2, with 12 nucleotides matching TRBD2. The CDR3 is 18 amino acids. V gave up 5 bases and J gave up 0 bases; unmatched junction bases: 7. Germline loops: CDR1 SNHLY, CDR2 FYNNEI. The CDR3 nucleotides are TGTGCCAGCAGTCCCCTACTAGCGGGGGGCCCGAACACCGGGGAGCTGTTTTTT. It translates to CASSPLLAGGPNTGELFF.

This chain connects TRBV2 to TRBJ2-1, with 11 nucleotides matching TRBD2. The germline V gene has CDR1 SNHLY and CDR2 FYNNEI. The CDR3 consists of 14 residues. The J segment lost 4 bases and the V segment lost 8 bases, leaving 4 bases of the junction unmatched. The CDR3 protein is CASRGTSGYNEQFF. CDR3 bases: TGTGCCAGCCGGGGGACTAGCGGTTACAATGAGCAGTTCTTC.

V usage is TRBV6-1 and J usage is TRBJ1-4; D remains unclear. The V and J ends lost 0 bases and 7 bases respectively, with 9 bases between them. CDR1 is MNHNS, CDR2 SASEGT, per germline. This CDR3 comprises 14 residues. CDR3 amino acids: CASSEAGIGEKLFF. Written as DNA, the CDR3 is TGTGCCAGCAGTGAAGCGGGCATCGGTGAAAAACTGTTTTTT.

The J gene is TRBJ1-4, the V gene TRBV7-2; 7 bases line up with TRBD1. V shed 3 bases and J 7 bases; nucleotides not matched to a gene: 11. The length of the CDR3 is 16 residues. Germline V gene lookup returns CDR1 SGHTA and CDR2 FQGNSA. The CDR3 loop is CASSFELGRGSEKLFF. CDR3 bases: TGTGCCAGCAGCTTCGAGTTGGGCAGGGGGAGTGAAAAACTGTTTTTT.

This sequence joins TRBV24-1 and TRBJ2-3; weak D call: TRBD1 (6 bases). The CDR3 is made up of 17 amino acids. The V end was cut by 5 bases, the J end by 0 bases, with 17 bases between. Per germline, CDR1 KGHDR and CDR2 SFDVKD. CDR3 sequence reads: CATSGKTGTTSTDTQYF. The CDR3 DNA reads as TGTGCCACCAGTGGAAAAACCGGGACAACTAGCACAGATACGCAGTATTTT.

The chain carries TRBV2 and TRBJ2-5; TRBD2 agrees at 14 bases. The CDR3 has 15 amino acids. Germline lookup yields CDR1 SNHLY and CDR2 FYNNEI. Trimming at V came to 7 bases and at J to 4 bases, leaving 5 bases not matched to a gene. DNA of the CDR3: TGTGCCAGCAACCGCGGGACTAGCGGGGGAGAGACCCAGTACTTC. Protein sequence: CASNRGTSGGETQYF.

This rearrangement joins TRBV19 to TRBJ2-7; D is unresolved. Looked up from germline, CDR1 is LNHDA and CDR2 is SQIVND (reference sequence). The CDR3 spans 14 residues. Deletions cut 4 bases from V and 0 bases from J, with 10 bases between. The CDR3 sequence: CASSRQESSYEQYF. The DNA of the CDR3 is TGTGCCAGTAGTAGGCAGGAATCCTCCTACGAGCAGTACTTC. Filled out from reference TRBV19 and TRBJ2-7, the complete variable domain reads DGGITQSPKYLFRKEGQNVTLSCEQNLNHDAMYWYRQDPGQGLRLIYYSQIVNDFQKGDIAEGYSVSREKKESFPLTVTSAQKNPTAFYLCASSRQESSYEQYFGPGTRLTVT.

The V call is TRBV6-5, the J call TRBJ1-2; 7 bases are a match to TRBD1. Germline V gene lookup returns CDR1 MNHEY and CDR2 SVGAGI. The length of the CDR3 is 14 residues. V lost 4 bases, J lost 4 bases, and 6 bases stayed unmatched. CDR3 coding DNA: TGTGCCAGCAGTTCGGGACAGCCGTCCTATGGCTACACCTTC. This sequence encodes CASSSGQPSYGYTF.

This rearrangement joins TRBV19 to TRBJ1-2; D is unresolved. Germline V gene sequence: CDR1 LNHDA, CDR2 SQIVND (reference sequence). The V end lost 2 bases, the J end lost 8 bases, and 15 bases lay between the germline ends. The CDR3 totals 14 residues. The CDR3 loop is CASSIRLQALGYTF. CDR3 DNA sequence: TGTGCCAGTAGTATAAGGCTCCAGGCCCTCGGCTACACCTTC.

The table lists this clone with a count of one. The chain carries TRBV7-2 and TRBJ2-1; D is perhaps TRBD2 (6 bases). The V gene's germline CDR1 is SGHTA and CDR2 FQGNSA. The CDR3 is 16 residues long. V was pared by 1 base and J by 1 base, with 11 bases between. The CDR3 reads CASSLGWGVSYNEQFF. In DNA, the CDR3 is TGTGCCAGCAGCTTAGGTTGGGGGGTTTCCTACAATGAGCAGTTCTTC. Supplemented by reference TRBV7-2 and TRBJ2-1, the full variable domain reads GAGVSQSPSNKVTEKGKDVELRCDPISGHTALYWYRQSLGQGLEFLIYFQGNSAPDKSGLPSDRFSAERTGGSVSTLTIQRTQQEDSAVYLCASSLGWGVSYNEQFFGPGTRLTVL.

The rearrangement links TRBV14 to TRBJ1-6; 9 bases align to TRBD1. Germline V gene lookup returns CDR1 SGHDN and CDR2 FVKESK. V dropped 4 bases and J dropped 8; count of bases not matched to a gene: 6. The CDR3 spans 15 residues. The CDR3 is CASSRRQGGYSPLHF. DNA of the CDR3: TGTGCCAGCAGCCGTCGACAGGGGGGCTATTCACCCCTCCACTTT.

The sample holds one count of this clone. The chain joins TRBV10-3 to TRBJ1-4; the match to TRBD1 covers 7 bases. The CDR3 covers 15 residues. With V trimmed by 10 bases and J by 0 bases, 8 bases remained unmatched. Germline lookup yields CDR1 ENHRY and CDR2 SYGVKD. CDR3 bases: TGTGCCACTCGACAGGGCATTGCAACTAATGAAAAACTGTTTTTT. Translated, it gives CATRQGIATNEKLFF.

V and J are TRBV7-2 and TRBJ2-3; a weak D match, TRBD2 (5 bases). V was pared by 3 bases and J by 5 bases, with 9 bases between. The CDR3 extends over 13 amino acids. Germline loops: CDR1 SGHTA, CDR2 FQGNSA. The CDR3: CASSFGDLDTQYF. CDR3 nucleotides: TGTGCCAGCAGCTTCGGGGATCTAGATACGCAGTATTTT.

This chain links TRBV5-1 with TRBJ2-4; 9 bases map to TRBD1. The CDR3 contains 18 residues. V shed 1 base, J shed 0 bases, and the junction held 8 bases outside the gene matches. Germline assignment: CDR1 SGHRS and CDR2 YFSETQ. CDR3 sequence reads: CASSLTGGAGLAKNIQYF. In nucleotides, the CDR3 is TGCGCCAGCAGCTTGACAGGGGGCGCGGGGTTAGCCAAAAACATTCAGTACTTC.

The V and J genes are TRBV29-1 and TRBJ1-3; D is perhaps TRBD1 (5 bases). V was cut by 7 bases and J by 2 bases, with 12 bases left in between. This CDR3 spans 13 amino acids. Germline CDR1 and CDR2: SQVTM and ANQGSEA. CDR3 sequence reads: CSAGRGTGNTIYF. The CDR3 DNA is TGCAGCGCCGGAAGGGGAACTGGAAACACCATATATTTT.

J is TRBJ1-2 and V is TRBV5-6, with 10 bases aligning to TRBD1. V lost 1 base and J lost 8; bases outside the gene matches: 11. The CDR3 is 16 amino acids. In germline, CDR1 is SGHDT, CDR2 YYEEEE. The CDR3 nucleotides are TGTGCCAGCAGCTTGAAGACAGGGGGCGCCGTCTGGGGCTACACCTTC. Translating it yields CASSLKTGGAVWGYTF.

V is TRBV7-8 and J is TRBJ1-2, with 8 positions matching TRBD1. Germline V gives CDR1 SGHVS, CDR2 FQNEAQ. V lost 5 bases and J lost 8; bases outside the gene matches: 10. The CDR3 is 14 residues long. CDR3 DNA: TGTGCCAGCAGCCTGAGGACAGGGTTCGGCGGCTACACCTTC. It codes for CASSLRTGFGGYTF.

In this sample, this clone turned up a few times. The rearrangement joins TRBV20-1 to TRBJ2-7; D might be TRBD1 (6 bases). Germline CDR1 reads DFQATT; CDR2 reads SNEGSKA (reference sequence). There are 16 residues in the CDR3. The V end was cut by 3 bases, the J end by 0 bases, with 18 bases between. Here the CDR3 DNA reads TGCAGTGCTAGTAATCCAGGGGAAGCTTCCTCCTACGAGCAGTACTTC. Translated, it gives CSASNPGEASSYEQYF.